These 22 T cell receptor beta chains were all obtained from the same sample, sequenced in a study of T cell changes during pregnancy in multiple sclerosis. Sequencing was performed with immunoSEQ multiplex PCR; in TCRdb, only in-frame clones are kept and a portion is missing. The table lists some 77,000 clones, about 92% of them singletons. Sequencing used peripheral blood, obtained after pregnancy. These TCRs come from a female donor in good health, enrolled as a control in a pregnancy study.

The rearrangement links TRBV12-5 to TRBJ2-5; 8 bases agree with TRBD1. With 1 base clipped from V and 2 bases from J, the junction kept 6 bases outside the gene matches. This CDR3 is built from 16 residues. Germline V gives CDR1 LGHNT, CDR2 FRNRAP. The CDR3 sequence is CASGLAGQGLQETQYF. The CDR3 DNA reads TGTGCTAGTGGTTTGGCCGGACAGGGATTACAAGAGACCCAGTACTTC.

The genes are TRBV19 and TRBJ2-1; tentatively, D is TRBD1 (7 bases). Per germline, CDR1 LNHDA and CDR2 SQIVND (reference sequence). With 4 bases removed from V and 5 bases from J, the gap between germline ends came to 15 bases. The CDR3 is 15 residues long. This CDR3 is CASSRGGGTDNEQFF. The DNA for the CDR3 is TGTGCCAGTAGTAGGGGTGGGGGGACAGACAATGAGCAGTTCTTC.

The gene calls are TRBV5-4 and TRBJ2-1, with no clear D. Trimming shortened V by 1 base and J by 3 bases, and 8 bases separated the two germline ends. CDR1 and CDR2 (germline): SGHNT, YYREEE (reference sequence). There are 14 residues in the CDR3. This CDR3 is CASSLFAVYNEQFF. In nucleotides, the CDR3 is TGTGCCAGCAGCTTGTTCGCAGTCTACAATGAGCAGTTCTTC. Drawing the rest from reference TRBV5-4 and TRBJ2-1, the complete variable domain is ETGVTQSPTHLIKTRGQQVTLRCSSQSGHNTVSWYQQALGQGPQFIFQYYREEENGRGNFPPRFSGLQFPNYSSELNVNALELDDSALYLCASSLFAVYNEQFFGPGTRLTVL.

There are many counts of this clone. The chain links TRBV6-1 to TRBJ2-5, with 14 bases identical to TRBD2. V trimming: 4 bases; J trimming: 2 bases; junction bases outside the gene matches: 0. The CDR3 is made up of 15 amino acids. CDR1 is MNHNS, CDR2 SASEGT, per germline. DNA of the CDR3: TGTGCCAGCAGTGGACTAGCGGGGGGGCAAGAGACCCAGTACTTC. Protein sequence: CASSGLAGGQETQYF.

This clone was seen only once. The chain carries TRBV4-2 and TRBJ2-1, with TRBD2 identical over 15 bases. The CDR3 sequence is 18 residues long. The germline V gene has CDR1 LGHNA and CDR2 YNFKEQ. Trimming at V came to 4 bases and at J to 9 bases, leaving 13 bases not matched to a gene. The CDR3 nucleotides are TGTGCCAGCAGCCTTGCTTGGCTGGGACTAGCGGGGGGTGGTGAGCAGTTCTTC. Its protein product is CASSLAWLGLAGGGEQFF.

The J gene is TRBJ1-2, the V gene TRBV5-4; possibly TRBD1 for D (5 bases). Germline CDR1 and CDR2: SGHNT and YYREEE (reference sequence). CDR3 size: 15 residues. V was pared by 4 bases and J by 1 base, with 14 bases between. CDR3 in DNA: TGTGCCAGCAGCGGACCGTCGGGGGTTAACTATGGCTACACCTTC. Translation gives CASSGPSGVNYGYTF.

The J gene is TRBJ1-1, the V gene TRBV15; D not certain. Trimming left V 10 bases short and J 7 bases short, with 16 bases between. CDR1 LNHNV and CDR2 YYDKDF come from the germline V gene (reference sequence). The CDR3 extends over 12 amino acids. The CDR3 loop reads CAIRTGGNEAFF. In nucleotides, the CDR3 is TGTGCCATCAGGACGGGCGGGAATGAAGCTTTCTTT.

The chain joins TRBV18 to TRBJ1-2, with 8 bases that match TRBD1. Losses at the gene ends were 7 bases for V and 4 bases for J; bases not matched to a gene: 8. The CDR3 loop spans 14 amino acids. Germline V gene lookup returns CDR1 KGHSH and CDR2 LQKENI. The chain's CDR3 is CASWAGGIVYGYTF. CDR3 nucleotides: TGTGCCAGCTGGGCAGGGGGCATTGTCTATGGCTACACCTTC.

The chain recombines TRBV18 with TRBJ1-1; 8 bases map to TRBD1. Germline values: CDR1 KGHSH, CDR2 LQKENI. This CDR3 spans 14 amino acids. After removal of 5 bases from V and 1 base from J, the junction contained 3 bases not matched to a gene. The CDR3 region has the DNA TGTGCCAGCTCATCCCAGGGGGCGAACACTGAAGCTTTCTTT. Its protein is CASSSQGANTEAFF.

V gene TRBV28 combines with J gene TRBJ1-3, with 8 bases matching TRBD1. The germline CDR1 and CDR2 sequences are MDHEN and SYDVKM. V was clipped by 1 base and J by 3 bases; unmatched bases: 2. The CDR3 spans 15 residues. The CDR3 bases are TGTGCCAGCAGTTTATTGGGGACAGGTGGAAACACCATATATTTT. Encoded protein: CASSLLGTGGNTIYF.

The chain is built from TRBV4-2 and TRBJ2-2; 12 positions agree with TRBD2. This CDR3 region has 18 residues. Trimming removed 3 bases from V and 0 bases from J; junction bases left unmatched: 5. CDR1 and CDR2 from the germline V gene are LGHNA and YNFKEQ. The CDR3 loop is CASSHQTSGGANTGELFF. The DNA of the CDR3 is TGTGCCAGCAGCCATCAGACTAGCGGGGGCGCGAACACCGGGGAGCTGTTTTTT.

The CDR3 region has the DNA TGTGCCAGCAGCAGTAGCGGGAGCGGTAAGACCCAGTACTTC. It translates to CASSSSGSGKTQYF. The gene calls are TRBV7-8 and TRBJ2-5; 9 nucleotides match TRBD2. CDR1 and CDR2 from the germline V gene are SGHVS and FQNEAQ. V lost 5 bases and J lost 6; bases outside the gene matches: 7. The CDR3 totals 14 residues.

V usage is TRBV7-6 and J usage is TRBJ1-4; TRBD1 aligns across 7 bases. This CDR3 contains 15 residues. Germline V gene lookup returns CDR1 SGHVS and CDR2 FNYEAQ. Trimming removed 1 base from V and 8 bases from J; junction bases left unmatched: 7. Here the CDR3 DNA reads TGTGCCAGCAGCTTAGGGGCAGGGGGACGAGAAAAACTGTTTTTT. Protein sequence: CASSLGAGGREKLFF.

The chain uses TRBV10-1 and TRBJ2-3, with 14 bases aligning to TRBD2. V dropped 6 bases and J dropped 5; count of bases not matched to a gene: 7. The CDR3 sequence is 16 residues long. The germline gives CDR1 WNHNN, CDR2 SYGVQD (reference sequence). As DNA, the CDR3 is TGCGCCAGCAGCAAGGGACTAGCGGGGGATCGAGATACGCAGTATTTT. Amino acid sequence: CASSKGLAGDRDTQYF.

This clone was seen only once. The genes are TRBV2 and TRBJ2-2; TRBD2 might be the D (6 bases). Germline V lookup: CDR1 SNHLY, CDR2 FYNNEI. This CDR3 has 15 amino acids. Trimming took 6 bases from V and 6 from J, leaving 17 bases between them. CDR3 nucleotides: TGTGCCAGCAGCATATATCCCGGGACTTCCGGGGAGCTGTTTTTT. This translates into CASSIYPGTSGELFF.

This clone was recorded only once. V gene TRBV2 combines with J gene TRBJ2-7; TRBD1 matches 11 bases. This CDR3 has 14 residues. V lost 10 bases, J lost 1 base, and 6 bases stayed unmatched. CDR1 is SNHLY, CDR2 FYNNEI, per germline. As DNA, the CDR3 is TGTGCCATCCTCGGACAGGGGGCTTCCTACGAGCAGTACTTC. This translates into CAILGQGASYEQYF.

The table lists this clone with a count of one. DNA of the CDR3: TGTGCCAGCAGTTATTACACCGGGACTAGCGGGAGGGGTCTCTACGAGCAGTACTTC. Protein: CASSYYTGTSGRGLYEQYF. The chain joins TRBV27 to TRBJ2-7, with 16 nucleotides matching TRBD2. CDR3 length equals 19 residues. With 4 bases clipped from V and 3 bases from J, the junction kept 12 bases outside the gene matches. CDR1 and CDR2 (germline): MNHEY, SMNVEV (reference sequence).

This chain links TRBV18 with TRBJ1-1; TRBD1 agrees at 8 bases. CDR3 length equals 15 residues. Germline values: CDR1 KGHSH, CDR2 LQKENI. V shed 6 bases and J 6 bases; nucleotides not matched to a gene: 12. The CDR3 here is CASSQNRGKDAEAFF. In DNA, the CDR3 is TGTGCCAGCTCCCAAAACAGGGGGAAGGACGCTGAAGCTTTCTTT.

V usage is TRBV5-1 and J usage is TRBJ2-1; a weak D match, TRBD2 (6 bases). Trimming pared 0 bases from V and 6 bases from J, leaving 10 bases between. Germline assignment: CDR1 SGHRS and CDR2 YFSETQ. The CDR3 runs to 14 residues. CDR3 sequence: CASSLGRGGNEQFF. The CDR3, as DNA: TGCGCCAGCAGCTTGGGGCGGGGAGGCAATGAGCAGTTCTTC.

This clone has just a few counts. The chain's CDR3 is CASSDRGAGVAGELFF. CDR3 nucleotide sequence: TGTGCCAGCAGCGACCGTGGTGCGGGAGTTGCCGGGGAGCTGTTTTTT. The chain employs TRBV7-2 and TRBJ2-2; 7 nucleotides align to TRBD2. The V gene end was trimmed by 5 bases and the J gene end by 6 bases; junction bases not matched to a gene: 12. This CDR3 is 16 amino acids long. Germline assignment: CDR1 SGHTA and CDR2 FQGNSA.

V gene TRBV4-1 combines with J gene TRBJ2-7, with D possibly matching TRBD2 (6 bases). The V end lost 1 base, the J end lost 0 bases, and 13 bases lay between the germline ends. The CDR3 spans 16 residues. Germline lookup yields CDR1 MGHRA and CDR2 YSYEKL. The CDR3 spells CASSQGRARGSYEQYF. The CDR3 DNA is TGCGCCAGCAGCCAAGGGAGAGCGCGGGGCTCCTACGAGCAGTACTTC.

V and J are TRBV2 and TRBJ2-1; no clear D. The CDR3 runs 15 residues. Germline-derived CDR1 and CDR2 are SNHLY and FYNNEI. V dropped 6 bases and J dropped 6 bases, with 18 bases sitting between them. CDR3 protein: CASSPVYHSGNEQFF. The CDR3 nucleotides are TGTGCCAGCAGCCCCGTCTATCATTCGGGCAATGAGCAGTTCTTC.